These T cell receptor beta chains were read from a single sample in a study of T cell changes during pregnancy in multiple sclerosis. Profiled with immunoSEQ multiplex PCR; TCRdb holds only in-frame clones, not every one. The table has some 70,000 clones, about 90% seen once. The sample in question was peripheral blood, obtained in the second trimester of pregnancy. Receptors originate from a female donor with multiple sclerosis, enrolled in a pregnancy study. The CDR3 runs from the conserved cysteine through the conserved F or W. The order of the fields is V gene, J gene, CDR3 protein.

>TRBV19|TRBJ1-5
CASSAQGPQPQHF
>TRBV9|TRBJ1-2
CASSVRTGGSNNYGYTF
>TRBV18|TRBJ1-3
CASSPLQFSGNTIYF
>TRBV7-7|TRBJ2-1
CASSPGRNEQFF
>TRBV7-2|TRBJ1-4
CASTPDRGEKLFF
>TRBV6-5|TRBJ1-1
CASSYQGGTEAFF
>TRBV19|TRBJ2-5
CASSPRDSEGGQETQYF
>TRBV7-2|TRBJ2-3
CASSLRSVGDTQYF
>TRBV7-3|TRBJ2-4
CASSSKRTGISIQYF
>TRBV30|TRBJ2-5
CAWNWVAPQETQYF
>TRBV7-2|TRBJ2-2
CASSLVEGGELFF
>TRBV15|TRBJ1-1
CATITPEAGQAEAFF
>TRBV5-6|TRBJ2-7
CASSLEGAPYEQYF
>TRBV4-3|TRBJ2-5
CASSQGGAETQYF
>TRBV9|TRBJ2-2
CASSPRIDRVSNTGELFF
>TRBV6-1|TRBJ1-5
CASTPGQVWGQPQHF
>TRBV6-5|TRBJ1-1
CASSYMTGALNTEAFF
>TRBV19|TRBJ2-6
CASSDSLSGANVLTF
>TRBV9|TRBJ1-2
CASSVSPHGRGERYGYTF
>TRBV4-3|TRBJ2-5
CASSQGAGVSGRGETQYF
>TRBV30|TRBJ1-2
CAWSVSGGTGVNTF
>TRBV6-6|TRBJ2-2
CASSPNLGLFF
>TRBV5-1|TRBJ1-2
CASSLGTGDYGYTF
>TRBV29-1|TRBJ1-1
CSVGGSLNTEAFF
>TRBV7-2|TRBJ1-5
CASTRDRDQPQHF
>TRBV19|TRBJ1-4
CASYPGHNEKLFF
>TRBV19|TRBJ1-4
CASSSDRGSEKLFF
>TRBV18|TRBJ1-1
CASSHQAGNTEAFF
>TRBV7-9|TRBJ2-5
CASRTAQETQYF
>TRBV7-3|TRBJ1-5
CASSSLLQPQHF
>TRBV27|TRBJ2-2
CASSFWTGAVANTGELFF
>TRBV7-2|TRBJ1-2
CASSLGGQGAGGYTF
>TRBV5-5|TRBJ2-1
CASTQSGTSGGGQFF
>TRBV20-1|TRBJ1-2
CSAPRQGGYTF
>TRBV6-6|TRBJ2-3
CASSYSTSAGTQYF
>TRBV13|TRBJ1-4
CASSLGGERGKLFF
>TRBV5-6|TRBJ2-2
CASSRRVGANTGELFF
>TRBV30|TRBJ2-3
CAWSPHTRASTDTQYF
>TRBV18|TRBJ2-2
CASSPGQNTGELFF
>TRBV30|TRBJ2-2
CAWSPPGELFF
>TRBV6-5|TRBJ1-1
CASSYQGTYTEAFF
>TRBV12-5|TRBJ2-7
CASGRGQGIGEQYF